This entry describes one T cell receptor (beta chain). Its matching antigen is unknown. The table came from immunoSEQ multiplex PCR; TCRdb's copy has only in-frame clones and leaves some out. The sample has 190,000 or so clones, about 94% seen once. This sample stems from a study of T cell responses to AZD1222 COVID-19 vaccine. Study observations and caveats: Repertoires were obtained only post-peak T cell response. Seropositivity was recorded at baseline in only a handful of AZD1222 recipients.

The CDR3 has 17 amino acids. The germline V gene has CDR1 LGHDT and CDR2 YNNKEL (reference sequence). Trimming cost V 4 bases and J 0 bases; bases outside gene matches: 3. This receptor was identified in an adult who received the AZD1222 COVID-19 vaccine. Sequenced here: peripheral blood, sampled 28 days after the second AZD1222 dose. The J gene is TRBJ2-6, the V gene TRBV3-1 (or the pseudogene TRBV3-2), with 10 bases lining up with TRBD1. In DNA, the CDR3 is TGTGCCAGCAGCCGGGACAGGGGTTACTCTGGGGCCAACGTCCTGACTTTC. Its translation is CASSRDRGYSGANVLTF.